This entry features one TCR beta chain sequence. Antigen specificity is unknown. This entry comes from a study of cytomegalovirus exposure and HLA in healthy donors. CDR3 length: 14 amino acids. CDR1 is GTSNPN, CDR2 SVGIG, per germline (reference sequence). Trimming took off 4 bases at V and 6 bases at J, with 19 bases between the two ends. The study ran its PCR with 60 Vbeta and 13 Jbeta primers. Libraries were prepared by immunoSEQ multiplex PCR; TCRdb keeps only in-frame clonotypes and omits some of them. The sample holds 130,000 or so clones, 60% to 85% seen once. Overall study results and limits: Cytomegalovirus-associated TCR beta chains were listed, numbering more than 150. Other equally common chains were less clonally expanded than HLA-associated TCR beta chains, a later analysis showed. Researchers reported that a few CMV-associated chains were confirmed in vitro as CMV antigen-specific.

The material sequenced was PBMCs. This sequence was found in a young woman in good health and CMV-seronegative. This rearrangement joins TRBV30 to TRBJ2-7; weak D call: TRBD1 (5 bases). The DNA for the CDR3 is TGTGCCTGGAAAAGGGGCCTGGGCGAAGGCGAGCAGTACTTC. Translation gives CAWKRGLGEGEQYF.